This TCR beta chain derives from a study of blood T cell repertoires in COVID-19 (dated by TCRdb to between 2020 and 2021). Background for the entire study: Samples covering the acute and convalescent phases of COVID-19 were provided by collaborators in the United States, Italy and Spain. HLA class I and class II types, where available, came from metadata supplied by the sample provider rather than from assay-based typing. The repertoires were released in a freely available public database meant as a resource for research on the immune response to SARS-CoV-2. The material from the prospective study consisted of cDNA or gDNA derived from T cells, B-cell-depleted T cells, or PBMCs. The dataset comprised deeply sampled blood TCRbeta repertoires from subjects exposed to, actively infected with, or recovered from COVID-19. A de-identified subject ID, COVID-19 status, age in years and sex were almost always included in the sample metadata. Samples were obtained from the ongoing ImmuneRACE study (first 160 participants) and from 950 to 1,500 subjects provided by 6 global collaborators. The research as a whole found: How much clinical and demographic metadata was included differed by source and by participant, and the metadata was provided uncurated.

Worth noting for this clone: It lacks a known antigen. No base-level quality is on record; no much larger clone is a single base apart.

The collaborating institutions used their own protocols to collect whole blood in K2EDTA tubes. For TCRbeta analysis, collaborator samples were shipped as frozen whole blood, as isolated PBMCs, or as DNA extracted from either sample type. TCRbeta CDR3 regions were amplified from genomic DNA using the immunoSEQ Assay, a bias-controlled multiplex PCR. The paper's processing steps were these. The number of nucleated cells in each sample was estimated from the amplification of reference gene primers within the assay. Sequence reads were collapsed and filtered to measure the absolute abundance of every unique TCRbeta CDR3 rearrangement. Productive Simpson clonality was computed per sample as the square root of Simpson's diversity index over productive rearrangements. The source is immuneACCESS, and TCRdb retained only in-frame sequences with V and J called. Part of the clones is not carried over; for the studies checked, unresolved V genes explain less than half of this, and the remainder is unexplained. V and J calls plus clone size are reproduced from that table; the DNA served to infer D and trimming. The sample table lists roughly 72,000 clones, 75% to 85% of them with a count of one. Less than 6% of the sample comes from the top ten.

The sample was peripheral blood. This receptor was identified in a woman older than 75 with active or convalescent COVID-19.

The bases read TGTGCCAGCAGCTTAGCGGGCCCGGTTGATCATACGCAGTATTTT. It is translated as CASSLAGPVDHTQYF. In this chain, TRBV7-2 is recombined with TRBJ2-3, with the D gene not clear enough to name. Reading from cysteine to phenylalanine, the CDR3 counts 15 amino acids. Only the CDR3 DNA stays, 45 bases, in frame from base 1. Relative to germline, V is 0 bases shorter and J is 7 bases shorter, with 14 bases between their ends. The germline V gene specifies SGHTA as CDR1 and FQGNSA as CDR2.